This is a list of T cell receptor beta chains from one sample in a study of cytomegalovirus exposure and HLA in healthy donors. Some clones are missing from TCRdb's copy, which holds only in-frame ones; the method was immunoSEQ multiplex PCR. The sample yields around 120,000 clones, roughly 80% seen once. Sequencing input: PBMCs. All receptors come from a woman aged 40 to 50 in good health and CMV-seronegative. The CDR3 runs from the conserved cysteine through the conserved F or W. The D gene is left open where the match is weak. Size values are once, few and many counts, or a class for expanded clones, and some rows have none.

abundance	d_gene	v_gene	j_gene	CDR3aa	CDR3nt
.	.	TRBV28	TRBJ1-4	CASSYGGGGNEKLFF	TGTGCCAGCAGCTATGGCGGCGGGGGTAATGAAAAACTGTTTTTT
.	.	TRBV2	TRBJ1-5	CASSPRRGPQHF	TGTGCCAGCAGCCCCCGGCGGGGGCCCCAGCATTTT
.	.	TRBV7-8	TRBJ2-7	CASSLGGQSYEQYF	TGTGCCAGCAGCTTAGGGGGGCAATCCTACGAGCAGTACTTC
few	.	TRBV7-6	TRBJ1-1	CASQRGLNTEAFF	TGTGCCTCCCAGCGGGGGCTGAACACTGAAGCTTTCTTT
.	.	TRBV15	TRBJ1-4	CATSRVAGAGVEKLFF	TGTGCCACCAGCAGAGTGGCAGGGGCTGGGGTGGAAAAACTGTTTTTT
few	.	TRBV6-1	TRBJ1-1	CASSEARYLYRNTEAFF	TGTGCCAGCAGTGAAGCACGATATCTATACCGGAACACTGAAGCTTTCTTT
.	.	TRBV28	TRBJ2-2	CASSPQDTYTGELFF	TGTGCCAGCAGTCCGCAGGACACTTACACCGGGGAGCTGTTTTTT
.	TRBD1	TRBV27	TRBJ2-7	CASSLSKQGVFYEQYF	TGTGCCAGCAGTTTATCGAAACAGGGGGTTTTCTACGAGCAGTACTTC
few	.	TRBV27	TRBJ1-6	CASSSQGYNSPLHF	TGTGCCAGCAGTTCTCAGGGCTATAATTCACCCCTCCACTTT
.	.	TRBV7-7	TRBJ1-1	CASSLDTHTEAFF	TGTGCTAGCAGCCTAGACACCCACACTGAAGCTTTCTTT
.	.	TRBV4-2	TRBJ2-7	CASSQVAGSYEQYF	TGTGCCAGCAGCCAGGTAGCCGGCTCCTACGAGCAGTACTTC